These 25 T cell receptor beta chains came from one sample sequenced in a study of CD8+CD57+ T cells in acquired aplastic anemia. Patients included in sequencing had previously demonstrated CD8+CD57+ cell expansion by flow cytometry. Genomic DNA, serving as template, underwent TCR beta VDJ and CDR3 profiling. TCRdb analysed the reads with MiXCR anew, one entry per CDR3 protein. Of 200,000 or so distinct CDR3 sequences listed, less than 75% were seen once; the top ten hold around three fifths. Material: sorted CD4+, CD8+, or CD8+CD57+ T cells (not recorded which) from PBMCs. The receptors originated from a human donor with aplastic anemia.

The V call is TRBV7-8, the J call TRBJ2-7, with TRBD1 matching 9 bases. Looked up from germline, CDR1 is SGHVS and CDR2 is FQNEAQ. CDR3 length equals 16 residues. V was pared by 1 base and J by 4 bases, with 8 bases of the junction left unmatched. CDR3 sequence reads: CASSLVTRTGEYEQYF. CDR3 nucleotides: TGTGCCAGCAGCTTAGTTACTAGGACAGGGGAATACGAGCAGTACTTC.

The V call is TRBV29-1, the J call TRBJ1-5, with D hard to call. V lost 5 bases and J 7 bases, leaving 18 bases between the germline ends. Germline values: CDR1 SQVTM, CDR2 ANQGSEA. The CDR3 covers 14 residues. In DNA, the CDR3 is TGCAGCGTTTGCCAGGACTCACGTGGACAGCCCCAGCATTTT. Translated: CSVCQDSRGQPQHF.

This clonotype occurred a few times. The chain links TRBV14 to TRBJ1-2; no clear D. The V gene lost 4 bases and the J gene lost 4 bases, with 7 bases spanning the gap. Germline loops: CDR1 SGHDN, CDR2 FVKESK. The CDR3 has 12 amino acids. The CDR3 is CASSLSGYGYTF. The CDR3 region has the DNA TGTGCCAGCAGCCTTTCAGGCTATGGCTACACCTTC.

The chain employs TRBV20-1 and TRBJ2-3; 11 bases align to TRBD2. This CDR3 has 19 amino acids. V trimming: 2 bases; J trimming: 1 base; junction bases outside the gene matches: 14. Germline CDR1 reads DFQATT; CDR2 reads SNEGSKA (reference sequence). CDR3 sequence: CSARWTGLAGGGGTDTQYF. For the CDR3, the DNA is TGCAGTGCTAGATGGACGGGGCTAGCGGGAGGAGGGGGCACAGATACGCAGTATTTT.

This chain connects TRBV29-1 to TRBJ2-5; D is perhaps TRBD1 or TRBD2 (5 bases each). This CDR3 is built from 12 residues. The germline V gene encodes CDR1 SQVTM and CDR2 ANQGSEA. Trimming shortened V by 6 bases and J by 1 base, and 9 bases separated the two germline ends. In DNA form, the CDR3 reads TGCAGCGTCCGGGACGGCCAAGAGACCCAGTACTTC. Translating it yields CSVRDGQETQYF.

The chain uses TRBV29-1 and TRBJ1-2; 9 bases match TRBD1. This CDR3 comprises 14 residues. CDR1 SQVTM and CDR2 ANQGSEA come from the germline V gene. V lost 1 base, J lost 7 bases, and 7 bases stayed unmatched. The CDR3: CSVEVGQGKGGYTF. DNA for the CDR3: TGCAGCGTTGAAGTTGGACAGGGGAAAGGTGGCTACACCTTC.

V and J are TRBV25-1 and TRBJ1-5; D unresolved. The J call could be wrong; TRBJ2-3 is a better fit for the DNA end. Per germline, CDR1 MGHDK and CDR2 SYGVNS. The CDR3 runs to 12 residues. This CDR3 reads CASSESTDTQYF. CDR3 DNA sequence: TGTGCCAGCAGTGAATCCACGGATACGCAGTATTTT.

V and J are TRBV2 and TRBJ1-1; D gene uncertain. Germline assignment: CDR1 SNHLY and CDR2 FYNNEI. The CDR3 sequence is 13 residues long. V lost 8 bases and J 1 base, leaving 11 bases between the germline ends. The DNA for the CDR3 is TGTGCCAGCTCCGGACTCAGGAACACTGAAGCTTTCTTT. Amino acids: CASSGLRNTEAFF.

In its sample, this clonotype was seen once. The chain links TRBV9 to TRBJ2-3, with 8 positions matching TRBD2. CDR1 is SGDLS and CDR2 is YYNGEE in the germline V gene. Trimming cost V 2 bases and J 0 bases; bases outside gene matches: 8. This CDR3 has 17 residues. Here the CDR3 DNA reads TGTGCCAGCAGCGTCGACCGGGAGGGCCCTAGCACAGATACGCAGTATTTT. As protein: CASSVDREGPSTDTQYF.

This sequence joins TRBV11-3 and TRBJ1-1; D may be TRBD1 (5 bases). V was clipped by 6 bases and J by 1 base, with 9 bases between them. The CDR3 is made up of 13 amino acids. Per germline, CDR1 SGHNT and CDR2 YENEEA. The CDR3 is CASRPGGNTEAFF. As DNA, the CDR3 is TGTGCCAGCAGGCCCGGGGGGAACACTGAAGCTTTCTTT.

The chain uses TRBV19 and TRBJ2-2, with D tentatively TRBD2 (5 bases). This CDR3 has 15 residues. The V gene lost 6 bases and the J gene lost 5 bases, with 16 bases spanning the gap. CDR1 LNHDA and CDR2 SQIVND come from the germline V gene (reference sequence). The CDR3 coding sequence is TGTGCCAGTAGCCTACCCGGACTCCGAACCGGGGAGCTGTTTTTT. Protein product: CASSLPGLRTGELFF.

This clonotype occurred a few times. The V call is TRBV15, the J call TRBJ2-7; D is unclear. V gave up 3 bases and J gave up 3 bases, with 9 bases separating them. The germline V gene has CDR1 LNHNV and CDR2 YYDKDF (reference sequence). CDR3 length equals 13 residues. The CDR3 bases are TGTGCCACCAGCAGGCCGCCCCTCTACGAGCAGTACTTC. This translates into CATSRPPLYEQYF.

V is TRBV15 and J is TRBJ2-5, with D uncertain. The CDR3 extends over 15 amino acids. Germline V lookup: CDR1 LNHNV, CDR2 YYDKDF (reference sequence). V was clipped by 0 bases and J by 5 bases, with 13 bases between them. CDR3 residues: CATSRDRGYGETQYF. In DNA form, the CDR3 reads TGTGCCACCAGCAGAGACCGTGGCTATGGTGAGACCCAGTACTTC.

This clonotype came up once. The J gene is TRBJ1-2, the V gene TRBV20-1, with D hard to call. Trimming took off 4 bases at V and 8 bases at J, with 14 bases between the two ends. Germline V gives CDR1 DFQATT, CDR2 SNEGSKA (reference sequence). The CDR3 spans 12 residues. CDR3 sequence reads: CSATGDQIGYTF. CDR3 nucleotides: TGCAGTGCTACAGGCGACCAGATCGGCTACACCTTC.

The chain's CDR3 is CSASSLAGIETQYF. CDR3 DNA sequence: TGCAGTGCTAGTAGTCTAGCGGGGATAGAGACCCAGTACTTC. The rearrangement links TRBV20-1 to TRBJ2-5; 9 bases fit TRBD2. Germline V gene sequence: CDR1 DFQATT, CDR2 SNEGSKA (reference sequence). The CDR3 runs 14 residues. Losses at the gene ends were 3 bases for V and 4 bases for J; bases not matched to a gene: 6.

This clonotype has at least ten counts. The chain joins TRBV29-1 to TRBJ2-2; D is undetermined. Trimming took off 6 bases at V and 1 base at J, with 9 bases between the two ends. The CDR3 loop spans 13 amino acids. The germline V gene encodes CDR1 SQVTM and CDR2 ANQGSEA. CDR3 in DNA: TGCAGCGTAGACCCCGGGAACACCGGGGAGCTGTTTTTT. Its protein product is CSVDPGNTGELFF.

The gene calls are TRBV20-1 and TRBJ2-7; perhaps TRBD2 as D (6 bases). The V end lost 3 bases, the J end lost 3 bases, and 15 bases lay between the germline ends. Germline-derived CDR1 and CDR2 are DFQATT and SNEGSKA (reference sequence). The CDR3 runs 14 residues. CDR3 coding DNA: TGCAGTGCTAGGTCCTCAGGAGGGAGCTACGAGCAGTACTTC. It translates to CSARSSGGSYEQYF.

The gene calls are TRBV12-3 or TRBV12-4 and TRBJ1-3, with D uncertain. The V end was cut by 7 bases, the J end by 0 bases, with 10 bases between. The CDR3 runs 14 residues. The CDR3 DNA is TGTGCCAGCACTCAATTCAGCTCTGGAAACACCATATATTTT. Translation: CASTQFSSGNTIYF.

This clonotype has more than one count but fewer than ten. This chain connects TRBV7-6 to TRBJ2-1; a possible D gene is TRBD1 (6 bases). The CDR3 is made up of 12 amino acids. The germline V gene has CDR1 SGHVS and CDR2 FNYEAQ. V was cut by 2 bases and J by 13 bases, with 12 bases left in between. The chain's CDR3 is CASSLLGGGQFF. As DNA, the CDR3 is TGTGCCAGCAGCTTATTAGGGGGTGGTCAGTTCTTC.

V gene TRBV7-2 combines with J gene TRBJ2-1; unclear D gene. CDR3 length: 13 amino acids. Germline V gene sequence: CDR1 SGHTA, CDR2 FQGNSA. The V and J ends lost 5 bases and 8 bases respectively, with 13 bases between them. In DNA form, the CDR3 reads TGTGCCAGCAGCGCTGCCGCACATGATGAGCAGTTCTTC. Protein sequence: CASSAAAHDEQFF.

This clonotype was seen ten or more times. This chain joins TRBV5-6 and TRBJ1-4; 10 bases are shared with TRBD1. This CDR3 has 14 residues. Germline values: CDR1 SGHDT, CDR2 YYEEEE. J gave up 7 bases and V 2 bases, and 2 bases lay outside the gene matches. The CDR3 coding sequence is TGTGCCAGCAGCTTCGGGACAGGGGTTGAAAAACTGTTTTTT. Protein product: CASSFGTGVEKLFF.

Worth noting for this clonotype: Germline and junction disagree at one end, which may indicate a read error. The chain employs TRBV5-6 and TRBJ2-7, with 9 bases aligning to TRBD1. The germline CDR1 and CDR2 sequences are SGHDT and YYEEEE. This CDR3 is 13 amino acids long. For the CDR3, the DNA is TGTGCCAGCCTACAGGGGGCAACTTACGAGCAGCACTTC. Its translation: CASLQGATYEQHF.

J is TRBJ2-7 and V is TRBV10-3, with D unclear. Deletions cut 10 bases from V and 3 bases from J, with 10 bases between. The CDR3 runs to 11 residues. In germline, CDR1 is ENHRY, CDR2 SYGVKD. DNA for the CDR3: TGTGCCAGCTCCGCCCACTACGAGCAGTACTTC. Amino acids: CASSAHYEQYF.

This clonotype has more than one count but fewer than ten. This chain uses TRBV29-1 with TRBJ2-1; D not certain. The V and J ends lost 4 bases and 0 bases respectively, with 7 bases between them. The CDR3 runs to 13 residues. Per germline, CDR1 SQVTM and CDR2 ANQGSEA. CDR3 sequence: CSVGRSSYNEQFF. The CDR3 nucleotides are TGCAGCGTTGGACGGAGCTCCTACAATGAGCAGTTCTTC.

V usage is TRBV7-8 and J usage is TRBJ1-2; D unclear. V dropped 2 bases and J dropped 6 bases, with 13 bases sitting between them. The germline gives CDR1 SGHVS, CDR2 FQNEAQ. The CDR3 covers 14 residues. This CDR3 is CASSLNGKRNGYTF. CDR3 in DNA: TGTGCCAGCAGCTTAAACGGGAAAAGAAATGGCTACACCTTC.